One sample yielded the 6 T cell receptor beta chains listed below, sequenced in a study of kidney transplant recipient with SARS-CoV-2 infection. In TCRdb, the reads were re-called with MiXCR into one record per CDR3 protein. This table holds about 250,000 distinct CDR3 sequences, about 30% found once. Material: a blood sample, obtained at baseline and on roughly day 110 from a kidney transplant recipient. All receptors derive from a young adult male patient who had COVID-19 and was a kidney transplant recipient. Some T cells may be supplied by the graft donor.

This clonotype showed up many times. CDR3 bases: TGTGCCAGTAGTATAGTTCGGGGACAGGGCTACGAGCAGTACTTC. It is translated as CASSIVRGQGYEQYF. This chain links TRBV19 with TRBJ2-7; 9 bases fit TRBD1. The CDR3 runs to 15 residues. Germline CDR1 is LNHDA and CDR2 is SQIVND (reference sequence). The ends lost 1 base at V and 3 bases at J; junction bases unmatched: 4.

The J gene is TRBJ1-2, the V gene TRBV6-2 or TRBV6-3; D gene uncertain. The CDR3 length is 17 residues. V lost 5 bases and J lost 4, with 23 bases in between. Per germline, CDR1 MNHEY and CDR2 SVGEGT. For the CDR3, the DNA is TGTGCCAGCAGTGGTAGATACTGCATCGGAAAGACCTATGGCTACACCTTC. This codes for CASSGRYCIGKTYGYTF.

A word on this clonotype: Just one base apart from a much larger clone, this may be a read error. The rearrangement uses TRBV3-1 and TRBJ2-5, with no clear D. This CDR3 contains 17 residues. CDR1 LGHDT and CDR2 YNNKEL come from the germline V gene (reference sequence). DNA of the CDR3: TGTGCCGGCAGCATTGAGGCTCCCATTTCTTTCTCTGAGACCCAGTACTTC. Translated: CAGSIEAPISFSETQYF.

This clonotype has ten or more counts. The chain uses TRBV5-8 and TRBJ2-5; D remains unclear. CDR1 SGHTS and CDR2 YDEGEE come from the germline V gene. V was clipped by 5 bases and J by 2 bases, with 10 bases between them. This CDR3 comprises 13 residues. CDR3 in DNA: TGTGCCAGCAGGCCGGACCCACAAGAGACCCAGTACTTC. As protein: CASRPDPQETQYF.

Of note for this clonotype: A much larger clone lies a single base off, so this may be a read error. The chain employs TRBV6-5 and TRBJ1-3, with D unresolved. V lost 4 bases, J lost 2 bases, and 15 bases lay in between. Germline V gene data show CDR1 as MNHEY and CDR2 as SVGAGI. This CDR3 has 16 amino acids. The CDR3: CASSSLPGVAGNTIYF. The CDR3, as DNA: TGTGCCAGCAGTTCCCTACCCGGGGTGGCTGGAAACACCATATATTTT.

With regard to this clonotype: Given a much more abundant clone one base away, this may be a read error. This chain joins TRBV11-2 and TRBJ1-2; no reliable D call. Germline lookup yields CDR1 SGHAT and CDR2 FQNNGV. CDR3 length: 13 amino acids. The V end was cut by 5 bases, the J end by 0 bases, with 7 bases between. The DNA of the CDR3 is TGTGCCAGCAGCGAGGCGGCTAACTATGGCTACACCTTC. Its protein is CASSEAANYGYTF.